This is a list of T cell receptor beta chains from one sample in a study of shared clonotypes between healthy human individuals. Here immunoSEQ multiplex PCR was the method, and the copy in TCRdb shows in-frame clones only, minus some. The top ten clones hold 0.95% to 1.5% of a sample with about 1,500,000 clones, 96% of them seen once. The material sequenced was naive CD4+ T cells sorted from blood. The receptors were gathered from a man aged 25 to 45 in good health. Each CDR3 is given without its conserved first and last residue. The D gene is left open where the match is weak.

AISVLSSGANVLT	NA	TRBV10-3	TRBJ2-6
ASSRTGRSYEQY	TRBD1	TRBV5-5	TRBJ2-7
ASNDPRQGDYEQY	TRBD1	TRBV9	TRBJ2-7
ASSRDRSSLNYGYT	TRBD1	TRBV28	TRBJ1-2
ASSPLGTGDSNQPQH	TRBD1	TRBV7-9	TRBJ1-5
ASSDSASRYSTDTQY	NA	TRBV6-4	TRBJ2-3
ASSPKGFVYNEQF	NA	TRBV27	TRBJ2-1
ASSTSGRAYEQY	TRBD2	TRBV5-1	TRBJ2-7
SALGADEQY	NA	TRBV29-1	TRBJ2-7
ASSAFGRGLTDTQY	TRBD1	TRBV2	TRBJ2-3
ASSFSGRVNEQF	TRBD2	TRBV6-6	TRBJ2-1
AWSPGLGGEKLF	NA	TRBV30	TRBJ1-4
ASSEARHLPAQAQH	NA	TRBV6-1	TRBJ1-5
ASSLRWSTDTQY	NA	TRBV5-1	TRBJ2-3
AISPKADEQF	NA	TRBV10-3	TRBJ2-1
ASSLIGRGGGLVYEQY	NA	TRBV27	TRBJ2-7
ATSLEREFEQY	TRBD2	TRBV15	TRBJ2-7
ASRSGAYEQY	NA	TRBV5-5	TRBJ2-7
ASSSTTGTEAF	NA	TRBV7-9	TRBJ1-1
ASSPTGSPGLAGPGTQY	TRBD2	TRBV10-1	TRBJ2-5
ASSLDRVSSYEQY	TRBD1	TRBV7-8	TRBJ2-7
ASSLEAKTQY	NA	TRBV5-1	TRBJ2-5
ASGLVRQGPYEQY	NA	TRBV12-5	TRBJ2-7
ATRKDRAGNTIY	TRBD1	TRBV10-3	TRBJ1-3
ASSIYGRADTGELF	TRBD2	TRBV19	TRBJ2-2
ASSLPLNEQF	NA	TRBV11-2	TRBJ2-1
ASSPNPAGGFTEAF	TRBD1	TRBV18	TRBJ1-1
ASSQSGSDTQY	NA	TRBV11-3	TRBJ2-3
ASTLRLAGGLNEQF	TRBD2	TRBV19	TRBJ2-1
ASSFRTSGSRNEQF	TRBD2	TRBV7-2	TRBJ2-1
ASSELRAAYEQY	NA	TRBV2	TRBJ2-7
ASTSLFEQY	NA	TRBV7-8	TRBJ2-7